These 22 T cell receptor beta chains share one sample of origin, sequenced in a study of blood T cell repertoires in COVID-19. Sequenced by immunoSEQ multiplex PCR; TCRdb stores in-frame clones only, minus some. The sample comprises more than 150,000 clones, 60% to 80% of which are singletons, and about 26% rests with the top ten. The material sequenced was peripheral blood. The receptors come from a woman aged 70 to 79 with acute or convalescent COVID-19.

CDR3: CASSFPGSSETQYF. DNA of the CDR3: TGTGCCAGCAGCTTTCCAGGGTCATCCGAGACCCAGTACTTC. V is TRBV7-9 and J is TRBJ2-5, with D perhaps TRBD1 (5 bases). There are 14 residues in the CDR3. The V end was cut by 3 bases, the J end by 5 bases, with 13 bases between. Per germline, CDR1 SEHNR and CDR2 FQNEAQ (reference sequence).

V gene TRBV24-1 combines with J gene TRBJ2-1, with D maybe TRBD2 (5 bases). This CDR3 is 13 amino acids long. The germline gives CDR1 KGHDR, CDR2 SFDVKD. The V gene lost 1 base and the J gene lost 15 bases, with 15 bases spanning the gap. CDR3 DNA sequence: TGTGCCACCAGTGATTTTTGGTGGGAGTCCCTGTTCTTC. It encodes CATSDFWWESLFF.

The chain carries TRBV7-3 and TRBJ2-2; 9 nucleotides agree with TRBD2. Trimming removed 6 bases from V and 8 bases from J; junction bases left unmatched: 4. In germline, CDR1 is SGHTA, CDR2 FQGTGA. This CDR3 contains 13 residues. This CDR3 is CASRLTSGGELFF. For the CDR3, the DNA is TGTGCCAGCAGACTAACTAGCGGGGGGGAGCTGTTTTTT.

There are a few counts of this clone. V gene TRBV24-1 combines with J gene TRBJ1-3; 9 bases line up with TRBD1. CDR3 length equals 16 residues. The V and J ends lost 5 bases and 1 base, in that order; junction bases with no gene match: 5. In germline, CDR1 is KGHDR, CDR2 SFDVKD. The chain's CDR3 is CATSASGTGSGNTIYF. CDR3 nucleotides: TGTGCCACCAGTGCGTCCGGGACAGGGTCTGGAAACACCATATATTTT.

The chain recombines TRBV19 with TRBJ2-2, with a weak D call TRBD1 (7 bases). The CDR3 runs 14 residues. V was trimmed by 3 bases and J by 9 bases, leaving 14 bases between them. Germline values: CDR1 LNHDA, CDR2 SQIVND (reference sequence). The CDR3, as DNA: TGTGCCAGTAGTATGGGCAGGGGGGACCGGGAGCTGTTTTTT. As protein: CASSMGRGDRELFF. Full variable domain (remainder filled in from reference TRBV19 and TRBJ2-2): DGGITQSPKYLFRKEGQNVTLSCEQNLNHDAMYWYRQDPGQGLRLIYYSQIVNDFQKGDIAEGYSVSREKKESFPLTVTSAQKNPTAFYLCASSMGRGDRELFFGEGSRLTVL.

A few counts support this clone. The chain is built from TRBV4-2 and TRBJ1-4; the D gene is possibly TRBD1 (6 bases). The germline gives CDR1 LGHNA, CDR2 YNFKEQ. V lost 1 base, J lost 5 bases, and 8 bases lay in between. This CDR3 has 14 residues. The CDR3 DNA follows: TGTGCCAGCAGCCAAGGGACAGTCAATGAAAAACTGTTTTTT. Its translation is CASSQGTVNEKLFF.

The CDR3 nucleotides are TGTGCCAGTAGTGTTGTCACAGGGGTGTGGGAGACCCAGTACTTC. Translating gives CASSVVTGVWETQYF. The rearrangement joins TRBV19 to TRBJ2-5, with 7 bases matching TRBD1. Germline trimming cut 5 bases from V and 5 bases from J; bases unmatched to any gene: 11. Per germline, CDR1 LNHDA and CDR2 SQIVND (reference sequence). The length of the CDR3 is 15 residues.

The genes are TRBV18 and TRBJ2-7; D unresolved. Per the germline V gene, CDR1 is KGHSH and CDR2 is LQKENI. The CDR3 covers 13 residues. Trimming pared 0 bases from V and 3 bases from J, leaving 6 bases between. The CDR3 DNA follows: TGTGCCAGCTCACCACCATCTCGCTACGAGCAGTACTTC. It translates to CASSPPSRYEQYF.

CDR3: CASSQVPSGGYNEQFF. The DNA of the CDR3 is TGTGCCAGCAGCCAAGTTCCTAGCGGGGGCTACAATGAGCAGTTCTTC. This chain links TRBV3-1 (or the pseudogene TRBV3-2) with TRBJ2-1; 10 bases agree with TRBD2. Germline trimming cut 1 base from V and 3 bases from J; bases unmatched to any gene: 3. Germline-derived CDR1 and CDR2 are LGHDT and YNNKEL (reference sequence). The CDR3 has 16 amino acids.

V and J are TRBV14 and TRBJ2-6, with TRBD1 as a possible D gene (6 bases). This CDR3 has 16 amino acids. Trimming pared 3 bases from V and 0 bases from J, leaving 9 bases between. CDR1 is SGHDN and CDR2 is FVKESK in the germline V gene. This CDR3 is CASSQLGGSGANVLTF. CDR3 DNA sequence: TGTGCCAGCAGCCAGTTAGGGGGCTCTGGGGCCAACGTCCTGACTTTC.

The chain combines TRBV4-2 with TRBJ2-1; 15 bases agree with TRBD2. The CDR3 loop spans 16 amino acids. Germline V gives CDR1 LGHNA, CDR2 YNFKEQ. The ends lost 0 bases at V and 9 bases at J; junction bases unmatched: 3. The DNA for the CDR3 is TGTGCCAGCAGCCAAGATGGACTAGCGGGAGGGATTGAGCAGTTCTTC. Protein: CASSQDGLAGGIEQFF.

The rearrangement joins TRBV7-2 to TRBJ2-1; possible D gene TRBD2, 6 bases. The CDR3 is 15 residues long. In germline, CDR1 is SGHTA, CDR2 FQGNSA. V gave up 3 bases and J gave up 0 bases, with 9 bases separating them. As DNA, the CDR3 is TGTGCCAGCAGCTTGCGGGGTGGCTCCTACAATGAGCAGTTCTTC. This sequence encodes CASSLRGGSYNEQFF.

This sequence joins TRBV19 and TRBJ1-2; D is perhaps TRBD1 (5 bases). The CDR3 contains 19 residues. Per germline, CDR1 LNHDA and CDR2 SQIVND (reference sequence). V was cut by 4 bases and J by 0 bases, with 24 bases left in between. CDR3 residues: CASSTIAPQAGAANYGYTF. The CDR3 nucleotides read TGTGCCAGTAGTACCATTGCTCCACAGGCAGGCGCCGCTAACTATGGCTACACCTTC.

The chain has TRBV19 and TRBJ2-2; D is possibly TRBD2 (5 bases). V lost 3 bases to trimming and J lost 2 bases, with 10 bases between them. Germline CDR1 LNHDA, CDR2 SQIVND (reference sequence). This CDR3 has 15 amino acids. The CDR3 protein is CASSIGRINTGELFF. The DNA for the CDR3 is TGTGCCAGTAGTATTGGGAGAATAAACACCGGGGAGCTGTTTTTT.

This clone was found a few times. The chain employs TRBV2 and TRBJ1-1, with a tentative D call TRBD1 (5 bases). Per germline, CDR1 SNHLY and CDR2 FYNNEI. CDR3 length equals 14 residues. Trimming removed 6 bases from V and 0 bases from J, with 11 bases in between. CDR3: CASSGGVVNTEAFF. CDR3 nucleotide sequence: TGTGCCAGCAGCGGGGGGGTCGTGAACACTGAAGCTTTCTTT.

This clone has more than one count but fewer than ten. The chain uses TRBV27 and TRBJ2-7; no reliable D call. Trimming pared 4 bases from V and 2 bases from J, leaving 12 bases between. CDR1 and CDR2 from the germline V gene are MNHEY and SMNVEV (reference sequence). The length of the CDR3 is 14 residues. The CDR3 DNA reads TGTGCCAGCAGTTCCCCGTGGCCTCCCTACGAGCAGTACTTC. As protein: CASSSPWPPYEQYF.

The chain has TRBV19 and TRBJ2-2; TRBD2 matches at 8 bases. Losses at the gene ends were 3 bases for V and 4 bases for J; bases not matched to a gene: 7. Germline values: CDR1 LNHDA, CDR2 SQIVND (reference sequence). The CDR3 is made up of 16 amino acids. The CDR3 coding sequence is TGTGCCAGTAGTATTAACGGGAGGGTGGGCACCGGGGAGCTGTTTTTT. It yields the protein CASSINGRVGTGELFF. The full variable domain, completed using reference TRBV19 and TRBJ2-2, is DGGITQSPKYLFRKEGQNVTLSCEQNLNHDAMYWYRQDPGQGLRLIYYSQIVNDFQKGDIAEGYSVSREKKESFPLTVTSAQKNPTAFYLCASSINGRVGTGELFFGEGSRLTVL.

In its sample, this clone was seen a few times. This chain links TRBV6-1 with TRBJ2-3, with D perhaps TRBD1 (6 bases). V was trimmed by 2 bases and J by 0 bases, leaving 15 bases between them. The V gene's germline CDR1 is MNHNS and CDR2 SASEGT. The CDR3 runs 17 residues. The CDR3 sequence: CASSERRTAPSTDTQYF. CDR3 coding DNA: TGTGCCAGCAGTGAACGCAGGACAGCCCCTAGCACAGATACGCAGTATTTT.

This clone was detected many times. The V and J genes are TRBV2 and TRBJ2-7, with 9 nucleotides matching TRBD2. Looked up from germline, CDR1 is SNHLY and CDR2 is FYNNEI. V dropped 2 bases and J dropped 1; count of bases not matched to a gene: 9. The CDR3 has 17 residues. The CDR3: CASSEFSGRGTSYEQYF. CDR3 DNA sequence: TGTGCCAGCAGTGAATTTAGCGGGAGAGGAACTTCCTACGAGCAGTACTTC.

The chain couples TRBV3-1 (or the pseudogene TRBV3-2) to TRBJ2-7, with a weak D call TRBD1 (5 bases). Germline V gives CDR1 LGHDT, CDR2 YNNKEL (reference sequence). This CDR3 is 17 amino acids long. V lost 4 bases to trimming and J lost 4 bases, with 23 bases between them. The DNA of the CDR3 is TGTGCCAGCAGCCTTATACTTAGTGGGGCGGCAGCGTACGAGCAGTACTTC. It yields the protein CASSLILSGAAAYEQYF.

V and J are TRBV2 and TRBJ2-3; unclear D gene. The germline V and J ends were trimmed by 2 bases and 3 bases, with 9 bases remaining between them. Germline CDR1 reads SNHLY; CDR2 reads FYNNEI. This CDR3 region has 14 residues. The CDR3 spells CASSETVMTDTQYF. The CDR3 DNA reads as TGTGCCAGCAGTGAAACAGTGATGACAGATACGCAGTATTTT.

The chain combines TRBV5-8 with TRBJ1-4; 8 bases align to TRBD1. V lost 6 bases to trimming and J lost 8 bases; unmatched junction nucleotides: 9. This CDR3 has 14 residues. Per the germline V gene, CDR1 is SGHTS and CDR2 is YDEGEE. CDR3 in amino acids: CASNMDREGEKLFF. CDR3 nucleotides: TGTGCCAGCAACATGGACAGGGAGGGGGAAAAACTGTTTTTT.